The rows below give T cell receptor beta chains drawn from one sample of a study of regulatory T cells in long-lasting Graves disease. TCRdb re-called the multiplex PCR reads through MiXCR, storing one row per CDR3 protein. The table has 300,000 to 450,000 distinct CDR3 sequences, roughly a sixth seen once. This specimen consisted of peripheral blood mononuclear cells (PBMCs), obtained at new diagnosis, from a patient treated with antithyroid drugs. The receptors shown here come from a female donor with Graves disease. Each CDR3 is given without its conserved first and last residue. Fields, in order: J gene, clone size, V gene, CDR3 protein. Expanded clones are given a class, and other clones once, few, many or no size at all.

>TRBJ1-2|many|TRBV7-8
ASSLQGLSGYT
>TRBJ1-2|-|TRBV19
ASMKLGADHGYT
>TRBJ1-4|few|TRBV10-3
AISDPGTGSNEKLF
>TRBJ1-2|few|TRBV30
AWSLGRRDGCT
>TRBJ2-7|many|TRBV12-3/TRBV12-4
ASSLVLGGGYEQY
>TRBJ2-5|many|TRBV7-2
ASSQRTSEETQY
>TRBJ2-5|many|TRBV6-1
ASSLLWTSGGEETQY
>TRBJ2-1|many|TRBV28
ASTWGLAGIGEQF
>TRBJ1-1|-|TRBV12-3/TRBV12-4
ASRLTDLTEAF
>TRBJ2-5|-|TRBV7-2
ASSPARLEETQY
>TRBJ2-3|-|TRBV9
ASSDSGGADTQY
>TRBJ2-3|few|TRBV4-1
ASSQPEGGSADTQY
>TRBJ2-3|many|TRBV12-5
ASGLRLAGGDTQY
>TRBJ2-1|few|TRBV12-3/TRBV12-4
ATGRGNEQF
>TRBJ1-2|few|TRBV6-1
ASSEPQGPSYGYT
>TRBJ1-2|many|TRBV11-1
ASSEDRSYGYT
>TRBJ1-1|many|TRBV20-1
SGKTGMATEAF
>TRBJ2-3|few|TRBV29-1
SVESSGASTDTQY
>TRBJ2-5|many|TRBV11-2
ASSPPGQAAGLETQY
>TRBJ2-7|-|TRBV12-3/TRBV12-4
ASSFGGNTYEQY
>TRBJ1-1|many|TRBV2
ASSPTVMNTEAF
>TRBJ1-2|few|TRBV19
ASSPVQGPTNYGYT
>TRBJ2-7|many|TRBV27
ASSLAGAEQY